A single sample is the source of the 3 T cell receptor beta chains below, sequenced in a study of cytomegalovirus exposure and HLA in healthy donors. The primer mix had 60 Vbeta and 13 Jbeta primers. TCRdb's table, derived via immunoSEQ multiplex PCR, lists solely in-frame clones and lacks some. The table has about 200,000 clones, about 13% seen once. The sequenced sample was PBMCs. The receptors were gathered from a man aged 50 to 59 in good health and CMV-seropositive.

This clone has just a few counts. This chain connects TRBV19 to TRBJ1-1, with TRBD1 matching 9 bases. Germline V gene lookup returns CDR1 LNHDA and CDR2 SQIVND (reference sequence). V shed 7 bases, J shed 2 bases, and the junction held 11 bases outside the gene matches. CDR3 length equals 16 residues. The CDR3 DNA is TGTGCCAGTACTTTCGGACAGGGGCGACTAAACACTGAAGCTTTCTTT. Residues: CASTFGQGRLNTEAFF. The complete variable domain, with remaining parts taken from reference TRBV19 and TRBJ1-1, reads DGGITQSPKYLFRKEGQNVTLSCEQNLNHDAMYWYRQDPGQGLRLIYYSQIVNDFQKGDIAEGYSVSREKKESFPLTVTSAQKNPTAFYLCASTFGQGRLNTEAFFGQGTRLTVV.

This clone was counted a few times. The rearrangement links TRBV13 to TRBJ1-1; 8 bases fit TRBD1. V lost 5 bases and J lost 6; bases outside the gene matches: 11. The CDR3 is made up of 15 amino acids. Germline assignment: CDR1 PRHDT and CDR2 FYEKMQ (reference sequence). CDR3 nucleotides: TGTGCCAGCAGCCCCCGACAGGGGCCAATTCCTGAAGCTTTCTTT. Protein sequence: CASSPRQGPIPEAFF.

A few counts support this clone. This chain uses TRBV4-3 with TRBJ2-1; D unclear. V lost 0 bases and J 5 bases, leaving 8 bases between the germline ends. CDR1 is LGHNA, CDR2 YSLEER, per germline. CDR3 length: 14 residues. Here the CDR3 DNA reads TGCGCCAGCAGCCAAGAGAGAACCAACAATGAGCAGTTCTTC. This translates into CASSQERTNNEQFF.